This TCR beta chain was sequenced in a study of response to subunit inactivated influenza vaccine. TCRdb ran MiXCR on the RT-PCR reads and lists one entry per CDR3 protein. Among 490,000 or so distinct CDR3 sequences, around 8% were seen once, and the ten largest hold under 15%. Findings and caveats of the study: The authors suggested that few new T cells are recruited per seasonal influenza vaccination.

This clonotype was observed a few times. The antigen remains unidentified. J was trimmed by 10 bases and V by 1 base; bases with no gene match: 6. Germline CDR1 reads DFQATT; CDR2 reads SNEGSKA (reference sequence). The CDR3 contains 15 residues. The origin of this receptor is a man aged 45 to 75 who received an inactivated influenza vaccine. This chain uses TRBV20-1 with TRBJ2-4; 14 nucleotides align to TRBD2. This material consisted of PBMCs from blood, taken roughly 24 months after vaccination. Here the CDR3 reads CSARGGLAGATIQYF. The CDR3 DNA is TGCAGTGCTAGAGGGGGACTAGCGGGAGCCACAATTCAGTACTTC.